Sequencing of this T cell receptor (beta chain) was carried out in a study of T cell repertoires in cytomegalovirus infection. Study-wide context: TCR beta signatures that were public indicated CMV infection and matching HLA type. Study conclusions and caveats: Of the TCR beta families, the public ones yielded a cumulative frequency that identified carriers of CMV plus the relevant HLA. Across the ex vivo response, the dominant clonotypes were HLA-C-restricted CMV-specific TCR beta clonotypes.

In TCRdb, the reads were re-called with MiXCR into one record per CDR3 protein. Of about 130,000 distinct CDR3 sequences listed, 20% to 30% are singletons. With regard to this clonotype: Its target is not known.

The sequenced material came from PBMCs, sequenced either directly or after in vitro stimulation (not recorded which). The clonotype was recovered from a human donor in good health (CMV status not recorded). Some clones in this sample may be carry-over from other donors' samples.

The CDR3 sequence: CASSSTSAGELFF. The CDR3 DNA follows: TGTGCCAGCAGTTCTACTAGCGCCGGGGAGCTGTTTTTT. The chain has TRBV12-3 or TRBV12-4 and TRBJ2-2; 7 bases match TRBD2. Losses at the gene ends were 4 bases for V and 6 bases for J; bases not matched to a gene: 2. This CDR3 region has 13 residues.